The T cell receptor (beta chain) described here comes from a study of T-cell memory formation after mild COVID-19. Notes on the study in general: Some SARS-CoV-2-responding clones were already detected in memory before infection. Contracting CD4+ clones lay largely in CM and EM, with CD8+ ones residing in EMRA.

To note about this clonotype: Its specificity is unknown.

Germline V lookup: CDR1 MNHNS, CDR2 SASEGT. The CDR3 totals 13 residues. Between the trimmed V and J ends, which lost 6 bases and 7 bases, there was a span of 14 bases. Sample barcodes and UMIs were carried by the TCR alpha and TCR beta cDNA libraries that 5'RACE generated with constant-segment primers. Each CDR3 protein gets one entry after TCRdb re-called the 5' RACE reads with MiXCR. The table lists 300,000 to 400,000 distinct CDR3 sequences, around 15% of them singletons. Material: PBMCs or a T cell subset sorted from them (not recorded which). The receptor was isolated from a man aged 18 to 29 who had mild COVID-19 (a few samples of this study predate the infection). Cell type and time point are not known. The V call is TRBV6-1, the J call TRBJ2-3; D not resolved. CDR3 sequence reads: CASRVMARNTQYF. DNA for the CDR3: TGTGCCAGCAGGGTCATGGCCAGGAATACGCAGTATTTT.